These 8 T cell receptor beta chains were sequenced from one sample in a study of cytomegalovirus exposure and HLA in healthy donors. The PCR ran on 60 Vbeta and 13 Jbeta primers. Using immunoSEQ multiplex PCR, the repertoire was profiled, and TCRdb retains in-frame clones only, with some absent. Of roughly 300,000 clones detected, roughly 89% appear once; the ten largest clones hold less than 4.5%. The sample comprised PBMCs. The receptor source for this set is a man aged 35 to 55 in good health and CMV-seropositive.

This clone came up many times. The J gene is TRBJ1-1, the V gene TRBV19, with 7 positions matching TRBD1. Per germline, CDR1 LNHDA and CDR2 SQIVND (reference sequence). With 3 bases clipped from V and 2 bases from J, the junction kept 15 bases outside the gene matches. The CDR3 totals 18 residues. The CDR3 reads CASSIRQGKVSINTEAFF. In nucleotides, the CDR3 is TGTGCCAGTAGTATTCGACAGGGAAAAGTCTCCATAAACACTGAAGCTTTCTTT.

The rearrangement joins TRBV7-3 to TRBJ2-1; the D gene is possibly TRBD2 (6 bases). From germline, CDR1 is SGHTA and CDR2 FQGTGA. The length of the CDR3 is 13 residues. The germline V and J ends were trimmed by 5 bases and 7 bases, with 12 bases remaining between them. In DNA form, the CDR3 reads TGTGCCAGCAGCCCCATGGGGGGTAATGAGCAGTTCTTC. This gives the protein CASSPMGGNEQFF.

The count of this clone is one. The gene calls are TRBV15 and TRBJ2-1; TRBD1 matches at 11 bases. Germline CDR1 LNHNV, CDR2 YYDKDF (reference sequence). V lost 1 base and J lost 2; bases outside the gene matches: 1. CDR3 length: 16 amino acids. The CDR3 DNA is TGTGCCACCAGCAGAGGGACAGGGGGCACCTACAATGAGCAGTTCTTC. It is translated as CATSRGTGGTYNEQFF.

This clone was counted once. The V and J genes are TRBV18 and TRBJ2-7, with 9 bases lining up with TRBD1. Germline values: CDR1 KGHSH, CDR2 LQKENI. The CDR3 spans 15 residues. V shed 4 bases and J 4 bases; nucleotides not matched to a gene: 8. CDR3 sequence: CASSLAAGQGYEQYF. DNA for the CDR3: TGTGCCAGCTCACTCGCGGCCGGACAGGGGTACGAGCAGTACTTC.

The V call is TRBV18, the J call TRBJ2-1; 7 bases are shared with TRBD2. Per the germline V gene, CDR1 is KGHSH and CDR2 is LQKENI. The CDR3 extends over 13 amino acids. The J segment lost 6 bases and the V segment lost 6 bases, leaving 5 bases of the junction unmatched. CDR3 DNA sequence: TGTGCCAGCTCGCCGGGACTACTCAATGAGCAGTTCTTC. Translating it yields CASSPGLLNEQFF.

The chain joins TRBV7-3 to TRBJ2-7; D unclear. CDR1 and CDR2 (germline): SGHTA, FQGTGA. The CDR3 has 13 residues. V shed 2 bases and J shed 3 bases, with 8 bases lying between them. The CDR3: CASSLYPRYEQYF. CDR3 DNA: TGTGCCAGCAGCTTATATCCCCGCTACGAGCAGTACTTC.

V usage is TRBV18 and J usage is TRBJ2-7; D is perhaps TRBD1 (6 bases). Trimming took 1 base from V and 1 from J, leaving 11 bases between them. This CDR3 has 15 residues. CDR1 is KGHSH and CDR2 is LQKENI in the germline V gene. The CDR3, as DNA: TGTGCCAGCTCACCACTCAGGGACATTTCCTACGAGCAGTACTTC. Its translation is CASSPLRDISYEQYF. Supplemented by reference TRBV18 and TRBJ2-7, the full variable domain reads NAGVMQNPRHLVRRRGQEARLRCSPMKGHSHVYWYRQLPEEGLKFMVYLQKENIIDESGMPKERFSAEFPKEGPSILRIQQVVRGDSAAYFCASSPLRDISYEQYFGPGTRLTVT.

The rearrangement joins TRBV19 to TRBJ2-7; 9 nucleotides line up with TRBD2. V dropped 6 bases and J dropped 2; count of bases not matched to a gene: 2. Germline lookup yields CDR1 LNHDA and CDR2 SQIVND (reference sequence). There are 13 residues in the CDR3. The CDR3 nucleotides read TGTGCCAGTAGCCCTAGCGGGGCCTACGAGCAGTACTTC. Translated, it gives CASSPSGAYEQYF.